This note documents a single T cell receptor beta chain sequence. Antigen unknown. Amplification by 5'RACE using constant-segment primers produced TCR alpha and TCR beta cDNA libraries that carried sample barcodes and UMIs. In TCRdb, the 5' RACE reads were re-called with MiXCR into one record per CDR3 protein. The sample shows some 260,000 distinct CDR3 sequences, roughly 15% of them seen only once. This sample was included in a study of T-cell memory formation after mild COVID-19. The overall study: Clusters of TCRs were largely donor specific. Regarding the study as a whole: Cross-reactive memory seemingly joined, as some responding clones were found in pre-infection memory. Largely, contracting CD4+ clones fell within CM and EM, and contracting CD8+ clones within EMRA.

From germline, CDR1 is SEHNR and CDR2 FQNEAQ (reference sequence). This CDR3 is built from 15 residues. With 2 bases clipped from V and 8 bases from J, the junction kept 8 bases outside the gene matches. This clonotype originated in a man between 18 and 35 years old who had mild COVID-19 (a few samples of this study predate the infection). Cell type and time point are not known. The chain recombines TRBV7-9 with TRBJ1-2; 10 bases align to TRBD1. Sequencing was carried out using PBMCs or a T cell subset sorted from them (not recorded which). CDR3 amino acids: CASSLLRQGAFGYTF. The CDR3 DNA is TGTGCCAGCAGCTTATTGCGACAGGGGGCTTTCGGCTACACCTTC.